The 32 T cell receptor beta chains presented below share a single source sample, sequenced in a study of response to subunit inactivated influenza vaccine. A single record per CDR3 protein comes from TCRdb applying MiXCR to the RT-PCR reads. The sample carries some 600,000 distinct CDR3 sequences, approximately 15% recorded once. Specimen: PBMCs from blood, collected roughly 15 days before vaccination. The receptors were sampled from a man between 50 and 59 years old who received an inactivated influenza vaccine.

This clonotype occurred many times. The chain employs TRBV29-1 and TRBJ2-1; the D call may be TRBD1 or TRBD2 (5 bases each). The CDR3 totals 16 residues. The germline V and J ends were trimmed by 4 bases and 4 bases, with 20 bases remaining between them. CDR1 SQVTM and CDR2 ANQGSEA come from the germline V gene. The CDR3 DNA reads as TGCAGCGTTGGGGACCCTCCCCAGTGGGGATACAATGAGCAGTTCTTC. This codes for CSVGDPPQWGYNEQFF.

This rearrangement joins TRBV7-9 to TRBJ1-1; 9 bases are shared with TRBD1. Germline CDR1 reads SEHNR; CDR2 reads FQNEAQ (reference sequence). This CDR3 comprises 13 residues. V lost 5 bases to trimming and J lost 12 bases; unmatched junction nucleotides: 10. The CDR3 nucleotides read TGTGCCAGCAGCCCCGGCTGGGACAGGGTGACTTTCTTT. Its translation is CASSPGWDRVTFF.

This chain connects TRBV20-1 to TRBJ2-5, with 11 bases lining up with TRBD2. Germline-derived CDR1 and CDR2 are DFQATT and SNEGSKA (reference sequence). The CDR3 totals 17 residues. J lost 0 bases, V lost 8 bases, and 14 bases had no gene match. The CDR3 coding sequence is TGCAGTTCCTTAGCGGGAGGGCCCGTTTGGGACCAAGAGACCCAGTACTTC. As protein: CSSLAGGPVWDQETQYF.

V usage is TRBV5-6 and J usage is TRBJ2-1; no clear D gene. V lost 0 bases and J lost 6, with 10 bases in between. This CDR3 is built from 14 residues. The germline gives CDR1 SGHDT, CDR2 YYEEEE. Here the CDR3 reads CASSLASRGNEQFF. The CDR3 region has the DNA TGTGCCAGCAGCTTGGCCTCCAGAGGCAATGAGCAGTTCTTC. Supplemented by reference TRBV5-6 and TRBJ2-1, the full variable domain reads DAGVTQSPTHLIKTRGQQVTLRCSPKSGHDTVSWYQQALGQGPQFIFQYYEEEERQRGNFPDRFSGHQFPNYSSELNVNALLLGDSALYLCASSLASRGNEQFFGPGTRLTVL.

This chain links TRBV29-1 with TRBJ2-1; 9 nucleotides agree with TRBD2. CDR3 length: 16 amino acids. The germline CDR1 and CDR2 sequences are SQVTM and ANQGSEA. J was trimmed by 4 bases and V by 2 bases; bases with no gene match: 9. The CDR3 spells CSVEPMEAGGYNEQFF. CDR3 nucleotides: TGCAGCGTTGAACCCATGGAAGCGGGGGGATACAATGAGCAGTTCTTC.

The V and J genes are TRBV7-9 and TRBJ2-1; no clear D gene. The CDR3 totals 15 residues. Germline CDR1 and CDR2: SEHNR and FQNEAQ (reference sequence). V was trimmed by 2 bases and J by 0 bases, leaving 8 bases between them. CDR3 sequence: CASSLKQSSYNEQFF. In nucleotides, the CDR3 is TGTGCCAGCAGCTTAAAACAGAGCTCCTACAATGAGCAGTTCTTC.

This rearrangement joins TRBV5-1 to TRBJ2-2; possibly TRBD1 for D (6 bases). Germline V gives CDR1 SGHRS, CDR2 YFSETQ. The CDR3 loop spans 15 amino acids. V lost 0 bases and J 5 bases, leaving 11 bases between the germline ends. CDR3: CASSLVAGETGELFF. CDR3 DNA sequence: TGCGCCAGCAGCTTGGTAGCAGGGGAAACCGGGGAGCTGTTTTTT.

The V gene is TRBV3-1, the J gene TRBJ1-1; maybe TRBD1 (5 bases). The CDR3 spans 16 residues. CDR1 is LGHDT, CDR2 YNNKEL, per germline (reference sequence). V lost 3 bases, J lost 4 bases, and 18 bases lay in between. The CDR3 spells CASSHALRTGTTEAFF. The DNA of the CDR3 is TGTGCCAGCAGCCACGCTCTTCGGACGGGGACCACTGAAGCTTTCTTT.

At least ten counts were recorded for this clonotype. This chain's CDR3 is CASSTGFLTGGERFF. For the CDR3, the DNA is TGTGCCAGCAGTACGGGTTTCTTGACAGGGGGCGAACGGTTCTTC. The chain is built from TRBV6-2 or TRBV6-3 and TRBJ2-1; 10 bases align to TRBD1. CDR3 length: 15 amino acids. J was trimmed by 15 bases and V by 5 bases; bases with no gene match: 16. The germline gives CDR1 MNHEY, CDR2 SVGEGT.

This clonotype occurred many times. The genes are TRBV12-3 or TRBV12-4 and TRBJ2-5; D unresolved. With 1 base removed from V and 3 bases from J, the gap between germline ends came to 6 bases. The CDR3 has 13 amino acids. The CDR3 nucleotides are TGTGCCAGCAGTTTAGTTAGAAAAGAGACCCAGTACTTC. This sequence encodes CASSLVRKETQYF.

This clonotype was counted a few times. The chain employs TRBV2 and TRBJ2-5, with a weak D call TRBD1 (6 bases). Trimming took off 3 bases at V and 2 bases at J, with 19 bases between the two ends. The germline CDR1 and CDR2 sequences are SNHLY and FYNNEI. This CDR3 contains 17 residues. The CDR3 sequence: CASSDSRQARLQETQYF. In DNA, the CDR3 is TGTGCCAGCAGTGACAGCCGACAGGCCAGACTTCAAGAGACCCAGTACTTC. The full variable domain, rest sourced from reference TRBV2 and TRBJ2-5, is EPEVTQTPSHQVTQMGQEVILRCVPISNHLYFYWYRQILGQKVEFLVSFYNNEISEKSEIFDDQFSVERPDGSNFTLKIRSTKLEDSAMYFCASSDSRQARLQETQYFGPGTRLLVL.

This clonotype was observed at least ten times. The chain carries TRBV6-6 and TRBJ2-6; D remains ambiguous. Trimming stripped 8 bases from V and 1 base from J, with 6 bases between. Germline V CDR1 and CDR2: MNHNY, SVGAGI (reference sequence). The CDR3 contains 13 residues. The CDR3 here is CASFRSGANVLTF. Here the CDR3 DNA reads TGTGCCAGCTTCCGGTCTGGGGCCAACGTCCTGACTTTC.

A note on this clonotype: A read error is possible here, since a much larger clone lies one base away. The chain uses TRBV6-1 and TRBJ2-7; D may be TRBD1 or TRBD2 (5 bases each). The germline V and J ends were trimmed by 2 bases and 5 bases, with 7 bases remaining between them. The CDR3 runs 12 residues. Germline V gives CDR1 MNHNS, CDR2 SASEGT. The CDR3 coding sequence is TGTGCCAGCAGTGAATTGGGGGACGAGCAGTACTTC. It is translated as CASSELGDEQYF.

This clonotype was counted a few times. The chain is built from TRBV5-1 and TRBJ2-7, with D perhaps TRBD2 (6 bases). CDR1 is SGHRS and CDR2 is YFSETQ in the germline V gene. The CDR3 covers 14 residues. The germline V and J ends were trimmed by 0 bases and 3 bases, with 10 bases remaining between them. The CDR3 region is CASSLGTTGYEQYF. The CDR3 region has the DNA TGCGCCAGCAGCTTGGGGACTACTGGCTACGAGCAGTACTTC. Variable domain in full (rest from reference TRBV5-1 and TRBJ2-7): KAGVTQTPRYLIKTRGQQVTLSCSPISGHRSVSWYQQTPGQGLQFLFEYFSETQRNKGNFPGRFSGRQFSNSRSEMNVSTLELGDSALYLCASSLGTTGYEQYFGPGTRLTVT.

This clonotype was seen at least ten times. The chain links TRBV7-9 to TRBJ2-1; 9 bases map to TRBD1. The V gene end was trimmed by 1 base and the J gene end by 5 bases; junction bases not matched to a gene: 6. CDR3 length equals 16 residues. CDR1 and CDR2 (germline): SEHNR, FQNEAQ (reference sequence). CDR3 sequence: CASSLGFRDRDNEQFF. In DNA form, the CDR3 reads TGTGCCAGCAGCTTAGGGTTCCGGGACAGGGACAATGAGCAGTTCTTC.

The genes are TRBV20-1 and TRBJ1-2, with 7 bases identical to TRBD1. With 2 bases clipped from V and 8 bases from J, the junction kept 8 bases outside the gene matches. This CDR3 comprises 13 residues. Germline lookup yields CDR1 DFQATT and CDR2 SNEGSKA (reference sequence). The CDR3 DNA reads TGCAGTGCTAGATTGGGACAGCGAGGGGGCTACACCTTC. Translating it yields CSARLGQRGGYTF.

This clonotype was counted a few times. The rearrangement joins TRBV10-3 to TRBJ2-1, with 7 nucleotides matching TRBD2. V shed 10 bases and J 7 bases; nucleotides not matched to a gene: 10. There are 13 residues in the CDR3. Per germline, CDR1 ENHRY and CDR2 SYGVKD. CDR3 nucleotides: TGTGCCACTGTAGCGGGTGGTGGGAATGAGCAGTTCTTC. Translation gives CATVAGGGNEQFF.

This sequence joins TRBV7-9 and TRBJ1-1; maybe TRBD1 (6 bases). Germline lookup yields CDR1 SEHNR and CDR2 FQNEAQ (reference sequence). V was shortened by 5 bases and J by 1 base, with 11 bases between the two germline ends. This CDR3 is built from 14 residues. CDR3 nucleotides: TGTGCCAGCAGCGGATTCAGGGGGAACACTGAAGCTTTCTTT. Protein product: CASSGFRGNTEAFF. The full variable domain, its missing parts supplied by reference TRBV7-9 and TRBJ1-1, is DTGVSQNPRHKITKRGQNVTFRCDPISEHNRLYWYRQTLGQGPEFLTYFQNEAQLEKSRLLSDRFSAERPKGSFSTLEIQRTEQGDSAMYLCASSGFRGNTEAFFGQGTRLTVV.

V is TRBV28 and J is TRBJ2-7; 11 bases agree with TRBD2. The CDR3 extends over 18 amino acids. Trimming at V came to 6 bases and at J to 6 bases, leaving 19 bases not matched to a gene. Germline V gives CDR1 MDHEN, CDR2 SYDVKM. The CDR3 bases are TGTGCCAGCAGGCCCGATCAACTAGCGGGAGATCGCCGGGGCGAGCAGTACTTC. This gives the protein CASRPDQLAGDRRGEQYF.

This clonotype has a count of ten or more. This rearrangement joins TRBV7-2 to TRBJ2-5, with a possible D match to TRBD1 (5 bases). Germline V gene data show CDR1 as SGHTA and CDR2 as FQGNSA. The CDR3 loop spans 14 amino acids. Trimming stripped 4 bases from V and 4 bases from J, with 13 bases between. The CDR3 region has the DNA TGTGCCAGCAGCTCTTGGGGCAGGGTAGAGACCCAGTACTTC. It translates to CASSSWGRVETQYF.

Only a few counts were recorded for this clonotype. The CDR3 sequence is CASSSGNLNLLRTEAFF. Here the CDR3 DNA reads TGCGCCAGCAGCTCGGGAAACCTAAACCTTCTGAGGACTGAAGCTTTCTTT. The chain couples TRBV5-1 to TRBJ1-1; no definite D call. Germline V CDR1 and CDR2: SGHRS, YFSETQ. CDR3 size: 17 residues. V dropped 3 bases and J dropped 5 bases, with 23 bases sitting between them.

This rearrangement joins TRBV11-2 to TRBJ1-1; 10 bases align to TRBD1. CDR3 length: 17 amino acids. V trimming: 0 bases; J trimming: 0 bases; junction bases outside the gene matches: 4. The germline V gene encodes CDR1 SGHAT and CDR2 FQNNGV. The CDR3 DNA reads as TGTGCCAGCAGCTTAGATCGGACAGGGGGTGTGAACACTGAAGCTTTCTTT. Its translation: CASSLDRTGGVNTEAFF.

The chain carries TRBV6-2 or TRBV6-3 and TRBJ1-2, with unresolved D. V lost 6 bases and J 0 bases, leaving 17 bases between the germline ends. Germline CDR1 and CDR2: MNHEY and SVGEGT. The CDR3 has 16 amino acids. CDR3 coding DNA: TGTGCCAGCAGCCTCGGAGGGAGGGCGGCTAACTATGGCTACACCTTC. Translated, it gives CASSLGGRAANYGYTF.

The rearrangement joins TRBV7-9 to TRBJ1-5, with TRBD1 as a possible D gene (6 bases). Trimming took 4 bases from V and 5 from J, leaving 15 bases between them. Germline V gene sequence: CDR1 SEHNR, CDR2 FQNEAQ (reference sequence). This CDR3 is built from 15 residues. The CDR3 reads CASSSTRDTYQPQHF. The CDR3 bases are TGTGCCAGCAGCTCTACCCGGGACACCTATCAGCCCCAGCATTTT. Full variable domain (missing parts from reference TRBV7-9 and TRBJ1-5): DTGVSQNPRHKITKRGQNVTFRCDPISEHNRLYWYRQTLGQGPEFLTYFQNEAQLEKSRLLSDRFSAERPKGSFSTLEIQRTEQGDSAMYLCASSSTRDTYQPQHFGDGTRLSIL.

This clonotype showed up just a few times. CDR3 loop: CASSRGQGKETQYF. CDR3 DNA sequence: TGCGCCAGCAGCCGAGGACAGGGCAAAGAGACCCAGTACTTC. The rearrangement joins TRBV5-1 to TRBJ2-5; 8 bases map to TRBD1. The V gene end was trimmed by 4 bases and the J gene end by 3 bases; junction bases not matched to a gene: 5. Per germline, CDR1 SGHRS and CDR2 YFSETQ. This CDR3 is 14 amino acids long.

In its sample, this clonotype was seen a few times. The V and J genes are TRBV7-8 and TRBJ2-2; D assignment may be TRBD1 or TRBD2 (5 bases each). This CDR3 has 15 amino acids. V lost 1 base, J lost 4 bases, and 10 bases lay in between. CDR1 SGHVS and CDR2 FQNEAQ come from the germline V gene. The CDR3 reads CASSLGGAFTGELFF. The CDR3 nucleotides read TGTGCCAGCAGCTTAGGAGGGGCGTTCACCGGGGAGCTGTTTTTT.

The V gene is TRBV2, the J gene TRBJ2-2; 9 nucleotides line up with TRBD1. CDR1 and CDR2 (germline): SNHLY, FYNNEI. V lost 0 bases to trimming and J lost 1 base; unmatched junction nucleotides: 3. The CDR3 loop spans 17 amino acids. The CDR3 reads CASSEAPGQGNTGELFF. The CDR3 nucleotides are TGTGCCAGCAGTGAAGCGCCGGGACAGGGGAACACCGGGGAGCTGTTTTTT.

The sample holds a few counts of this clonotype. V gene TRBV5-6 combines with J gene TRBJ1-1; D gene ambiguous. CDR1 and CDR2 from the germline V gene are SGHDT and YYEEEE. With 2 bases removed from V and 2 bases from J, the gap between germline ends came to 13 bases. The CDR3 length is 15 residues. The CDR3 region has the DNA TGTGCCAGCAGCTTAAGCGGCAGAACAAACACTGAAGCTTTCTTT. It yields the protein CASSLSGRTNTEAFF.

This clonotype was recorded at least ten times. The chain has TRBV2 and TRBJ1-4; D not resolved. Trimming cost V 4 bases and J 4 bases, with 10 bases left between them. This CDR3 has 14 amino acids. Germline assignment: CDR1 SNHLY and CDR2 FYNNEI. The CDR3 protein is CASSVPTINEKLFF. CDR3 nucleotide sequence: TGTGCCAGCAGTGTACCGACAATTAATGAAAAACTGTTTTTT.

V is TRBV27 and J is TRBJ2-1; a possible D gene is TRBD1 (5 bases). Germline CDR1 MNHEY, CDR2 SMNVEV (reference sequence). Trimming stripped 5 bases from V and 9 bases from J, with 11 bases between. The CDR3 has 12 residues. Here the CDR3 DNA reads TGTGCCAGCAGTGCCAGGGTAGGTGAGCAGTTCTTC. It translates to CASSARVGEQFF.

This clonotype was observed a few times. The chain combines TRBV7-2 with TRBJ2-2; no clear D. In germline, CDR1 is SGHTA, CDR2 FQGNSA. The CDR3 contains 13 residues. V was cut by 2 bases and J by 3 bases, with 4 bases left in between. The CDR3 DNA follows: TGTGCCAGCAGCTTAAAGGACACCGGGGAGCTGTTTTTT. Protein: CASSLKDTGELFF.

This clonotype was detected a few times. The rearrangement uses TRBV5-1 and TRBJ2-1, with TRBD2 matching over 13 bases. With 7 bases clipped from V and 1 base from J, the junction kept 5 bases outside the gene matches. The germline V gene encodes CDR1 SGHRS and CDR2 YFSETQ. The CDR3 loop spans 16 amino acids. The chain's CDR3 is CASRTSGRGSYNEQFF. For the CDR3, the DNA is TGCGCCAGCCGGACTAGCGGGAGAGGGTCCTACAATGAGCAGTTCTTC.